This TCR beta chain was retrieved from a study of radiation and T cells in renal cell carcinoma. CDR3 length: 15 amino acids. V lost 2 bases and J lost 8, with 17 bases in between. From germline, CDR1 is SGHNT and CDR2 YYREEE (reference sequence). Stated time point: blood 2 weeks post-SBRT. Treatment described: 15 Gy SBRT to primary tumor, nephrectomy 4 weeks later. Here immunoSEQ multiplex PCR was the method, and the copy in TCRdb shows in-frame clones only, minus some. Counted here are 100,000 to 150,000 clones, roughly four fifths occurring once; the ten biggest clones make up 5% to 6.5%. In this sample, this clone turned up once.

This chain uses TRBV5-4 with TRBJ2-1; D gene ambiguous. This sequence was found in a man in his forties or fifties with renal cell carcinoma. Sequencing was performed on blood, taken from a patient whose treatment included radiotherapy and nephrectomy. The CDR3 DNA reads as TGTGCCAGCAGCTTCGTGGGGTCCGGGTGGGATGAGCAGTTCTTC. Encoded protein: CASSFVGSGWDEQFF.